Each of the 8 T cell receptor beta chains below was sequenced from the same sample in a study of CD8 T cells in Susac syndrome. An amount of RNA that ranged from roughly 0.45 to 1 ug was reverse transcribed with random hexamers. From the immunoSEQ multiplex PCR reads, TCRdb called clonotypes with MiXCR, one entry per CDR3 protein. The sample gives some 120,000 distinct CDR3 sequences, around 94% of which show up once; approximately 0.13% is in the top ten. Sequenced input: CD4+ T cells from PBMCs. These TCRs come from a human donor with multiple sclerosis.

The chain uses TRBV5-4 and TRBJ1-2, with 7 positions matching TRBD1. The CDR3 length is 14 residues. Germline CDR1 and CDR2: SGHNT and YYREEE (reference sequence). V was clipped by 6 bases and J by 0 bases; unmatched bases: 5. For the CDR3, the DNA is TGTGCCAGCAACCAAGGGACAGCTAACTATGGCTACACCTTC. Protein product: CASNQGTANYGYTF.

This clonotype is a singleton in its sample. This chain joins TRBV20-1 and TRBJ1-3; D not resolved. The V end was cut by 0 bases, the J end by 0 bases, with 12 bases between. The CDR3 extends over 16 amino acids. Germline CDR1 and CDR2: DFQATT and SNEGSKA (reference sequence). The CDR3: CSARDPNSHSGNTIYF. The CDR3 nucleotides read TGCAGTGCTAGAGATCCGAACAGCCACTCTGGAAACACCATATATTTT.

The CDR3 region is CASSDGTGAEKLFF. In DNA form, the CDR3 reads TGCGCCAGCAGCGACGGGACAGGGGCCGAAAAACTGTTTTTT. The chain recombines TRBV5-1 with TRBJ1-4, with TRBD1 matching over 10 bases. The germline V gene has CDR1 SGHRS and CDR2 YFSETQ. The CDR3 is 14 amino acids. V trimming: 4 bases; J trimming: 8 bases; junction bases outside the gene matches: 5.

In this sample, this clonotype turned up once. The genes are TRBV2 and TRBJ2-5; D gene ambiguous. This CDR3 is built from 12 residues. From germline, CDR1 is SNHLY and CDR2 FYNNEI. Trimming pared 4 bases from V and 9 bases from J, leaving 12 bases between. The CDR3 coding sequence is TGTGCCAGCAGTGTTCTGACGGCTTCCCAGTACTTC. Amino acids: CASSVLTASQYF. Based on the CDR3 plus reference TRBV2 and TRBJ2-5, the full variable domain is EPEVTQTPSHQVTQMGQEVILRCVPISNHLYFYWYRQILGQKVEFLVSFYNNEISEKSEIFDDQFSVERPDGSNFTLKIRSTKLEDSAMYFCASSVLTASQYFGPGTRLLVL.

The J gene is TRBJ2-7, the V gene TRBV5-1, with TRBD1 matching over 7 bases. The V gene end was trimmed by 3 bases and the J gene end by 4 bases; junction bases not matched to a gene: 13. This CDR3 contains 16 residues. Germline V CDR1 and CDR2: SGHRS, YFSETQ. For the CDR3, the DNA is TGCGCCAGCAGCTCACCCTCCCCGGGACAGAGATACGAGCAGTACTTC. The encoded protein is CASSSPSPGQRYEQYF.

This sequence joins TRBV12-3 or TRBV12-4 and TRBJ1-1, with D uncertain. This CDR3 has 13 amino acids. The V and J ends lost 3 bases and 6 bases respectively, with 11 bases between them. In DNA, the CDR3 is TGTGCCAGCAGTTTCGCGGAGGAGTCTGAAGCTTTCTTT. Amino acids: CASSFAEESEAFF.

This clonotype showed up just once. The chain couples TRBV5-1 to TRBJ2-3, with a tentative D call TRBD1 (6 bases). The CDR3 runs 13 residues. Germline CDR1 is SGHRS and CDR2 is YFSETQ. V was cut by 4 bases and J by 4 bases, with 10 bases left in between. CDR3 bases: TGCGCCAGCAGCCGGGGACAACCAGATACGCAGTATTTT. This gives the protein CASSRGQPDTQYF.

The V call is TRBV18, the J call TRBJ1-1, with TRBD1 matching over 7 bases. The V segment lost 3 bases and the J segment 1 base; nucleotides outside the gene matches: 5. The CDR3 runs to 15 residues. CDR1 is KGHSH and CDR2 is LQKENI in the germline V gene. The CDR3 DNA is TGTGCCAGCTCACCTCGGGGACAGACGAACACTGAAGCTTTCTTT. Its translation is CASSPRGQTNTEAFF.